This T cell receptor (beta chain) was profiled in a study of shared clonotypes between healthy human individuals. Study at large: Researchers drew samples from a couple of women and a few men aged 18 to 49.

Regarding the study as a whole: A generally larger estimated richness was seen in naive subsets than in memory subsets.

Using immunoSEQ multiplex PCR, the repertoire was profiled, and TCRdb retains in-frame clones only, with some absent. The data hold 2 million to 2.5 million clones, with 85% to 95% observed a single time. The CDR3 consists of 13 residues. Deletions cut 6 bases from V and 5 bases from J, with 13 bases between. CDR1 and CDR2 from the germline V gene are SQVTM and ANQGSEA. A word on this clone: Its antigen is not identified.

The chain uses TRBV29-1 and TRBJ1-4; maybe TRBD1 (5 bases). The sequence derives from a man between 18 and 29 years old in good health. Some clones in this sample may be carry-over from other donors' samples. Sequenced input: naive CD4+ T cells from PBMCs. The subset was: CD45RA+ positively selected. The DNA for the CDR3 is TGCAGCGTACAAGGGGCGCTGAATGAAAAACTGTTTTTT. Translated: CSVQGALNEKLFF.